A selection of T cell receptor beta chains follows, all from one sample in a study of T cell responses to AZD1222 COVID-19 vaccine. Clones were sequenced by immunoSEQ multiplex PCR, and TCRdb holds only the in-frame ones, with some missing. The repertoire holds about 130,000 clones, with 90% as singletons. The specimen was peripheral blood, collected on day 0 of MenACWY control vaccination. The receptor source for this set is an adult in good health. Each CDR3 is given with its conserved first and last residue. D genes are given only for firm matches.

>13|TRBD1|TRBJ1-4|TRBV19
CASIRTGNEKLFF
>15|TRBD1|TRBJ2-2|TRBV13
CASSSEGQPTGELFF
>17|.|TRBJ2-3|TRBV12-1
CASSQRSGRAFTDTQYF
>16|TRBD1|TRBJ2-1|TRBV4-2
CASSPSGGDSPDEQFF
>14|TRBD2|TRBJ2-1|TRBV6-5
CASATREPYNEQFF
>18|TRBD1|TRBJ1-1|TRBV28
CASSLRKLDRPGSTEAFF
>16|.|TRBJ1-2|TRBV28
CASSLTLGGGDYGYTF
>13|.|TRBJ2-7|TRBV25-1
CASSEEGDYEQYF
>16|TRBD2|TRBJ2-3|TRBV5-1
CASSLVAGGTTDTQYF
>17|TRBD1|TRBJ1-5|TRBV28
CASSFGQGTPSNQPQHF
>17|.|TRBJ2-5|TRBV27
CASSPKPPRGRRETQYF
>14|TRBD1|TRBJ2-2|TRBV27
CASSYRGRSGELFF
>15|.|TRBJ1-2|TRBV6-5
CASSYGESVNYGYTF
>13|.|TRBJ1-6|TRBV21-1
CASRDSRNSPLHF
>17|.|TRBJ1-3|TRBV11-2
CASSLDLGRVSGNTIYF
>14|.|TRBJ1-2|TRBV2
CASSYESSPYGYTF
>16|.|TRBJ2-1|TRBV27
CASSSTGDASYNEQFF
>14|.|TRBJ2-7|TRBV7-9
CASTQETDRYEQYF
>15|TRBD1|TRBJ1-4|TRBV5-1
CASSWGTATNEKLFF
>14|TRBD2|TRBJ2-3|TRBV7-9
CASTALAGTDTQYF
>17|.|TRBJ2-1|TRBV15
CATSRDRGMVAYNEQFF
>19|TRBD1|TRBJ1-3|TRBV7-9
CASSSYGKTGGPSGNTIYF